This T cell receptor beta chain was sequenced for a study of patients and donors after allogeneic stem cell transplantation. The J segment lost 13 bases and the V segment lost 3 bases, leaving 8 bases of the junction unmatched. This CDR3 comprises 12 residues. Germline V gives CDR1 SGHAT, CDR2 FQNNGV. TCRdb re-derived calls from the RT-PCR reads in MiXCR, one entry per CDR3 protein. The table lists 200,000 to 250,000 distinct CDR3 sequences, roughly 15% of them singletons. Many counts were recorded for this clonotype. The V call is TRBV11-2, the J call TRBJ1-1; 7 positions match TRBD1. The TCR sequence derives from a human donor who was either an allogeneic HSCT recipient or a stem cell or donor lymphocyte infusion donor (not recorded which). It is not recorded whose cells these are; they may come from a transplant donor. Sequencing used blood, either unsorted or a sorted T cell fraction (not recorded which). The CDR3 loop is CASSLRARGVFF. In DNA form, the CDR3 reads TGTGCCAGCAGCTTGCGCGCCAGGGGGGTTTTCTTT.